Listed here is a single T cell receptor beta chain. Its cognate antigen has yet to be identified. No per-base quality is available; no much larger clone lies one base away. The data were taken from a study of human CD4 T cells and Enterobacteriaceae (dated by TCRdb to between 2020 and 2021). General findings and caveats noted by the study authors: The reactivity of ex vivo clonotypes was inferred solely through the matching of nucleotide sequences to CFSE-low cultures from the same donors. In ex vivo samples, clonotypes with broad cross-reactivity seemed more expanded than specific clonotypes, as 11 of 19 and about 60% of the roughly 34 fell within the top 5%.

Deep-level sequencing, with a detection sensitivity of one cell in 200,000, was applied to the ex vivo total memory CD4+ samples. The QIAamp DNA Micro Kit was used to extract genomic DNA from cell pellets, and spectrophotometry was used to check the DNA quantity and purity. TCR Vbeta CDR3 regions were amplified with the immunoSEQ multiplex PCR assay. Sequencing of amplicons was performed on the Illumina HiSeq platform. Retrieved sequences were 87 nucleotides long and contained the CDR3 region. The paper's data handling went like this. A clonotype was defined as a unique productive TCR Vbeta nucleotide sequence and was quantified by productive template frequency from ImmunoSEQ Analyzer V3.0. A threshold at the top 5th percentile of each frequency-ranked repertoire was used to define expanded clonotypes. Repertoire overlap was computed as Chao-Jaccard with the R package fossil and visualized by nonmetric multidimensional scaling with the R package MASS. TCRdb provides this immuneACCESS table in a form limited to in-frame rearrangements. Some clones are lacking; in checked studies, under half of them reflect an unresolved V gene, and why the rest are absent is not known. The D gene and trimming were derived from the DNA, and the V and J assignments and clone size from that table. Present in this sample are just under 30,000 clones, approximately 82% of which were seen just once. Over 1.5% of the sample comes from the top ten.

On a FACSAria III, memory CD4+ T cells were FACS-sorted to over 95% purity, defined as all CD4+ cells except CD45RA+CCR7+CD95- naive cells. Blood from healthy donors was obtained from blood donation centers in Switzerland. Positive selection with CD4 and CD14 magnetic microbeads was used to enrich total CD4+ T cells and monocytes. Before sorting, CD8+, CD14+, CD16+, CD56+, CD19+ and CD25-bright cells were excluded. To assess in vivo expansion of bacteria-reactive clonotypes, total memory CD4+ T cells from a couple of blood donors were sequenced directly ex vivo. Ficoll-Paque Plus was used to isolate peripheral blood mononuclear cells from donor blood. From the cysteine through the phenylalanine, the CDR3 covers 15 amino acids. The entry retains the CDR3 DNA only, 45 bases that are in frame from base 1. V has 2 bases trimmed and J has 5 bases trimmed; junction bases matching no gene number 9. CDR1 and CDR2 are drawn from the germline V gene (reference sequence): MNHEY, SMNVEV.

The sequenced material came from memory CD4+ T cells from blood. The cell subset or site label for this specimen denotes: total memory CD4 T cells sorted directly ex vivo, unstimulated. Here the chain combines TRBV27 and TRBJ2-7; 7 nucleotides in the junction match TRBD2. This receptor was obtained from a human donor in good health. The CDR3 sequence is CASSLKKGGRDEQYF. The sequence in DNA is TGTGCCAGCAGTTTAAAAAAGGGTGGGAGGGACGAGCAGTACTTC.